A single T cell receptor (beta chain) is shown here with its context. Its antigen is not known. This sample stems from a study of PD-1 blockade in classical Hodgkin lymphoma. Study-wide points: Whatever underlies the repertoire differences (possibly disease activity or prior therapy) remains undefined. Newly diagnosed patients and complete responders had comparable diversity at baseline. In newly diagnosed patients, baseline TCR diversity was reportedly below that of healthy donors.

Brentuximab vedotin exposure varied, and every patient relapsed after autologous stem cell transplantation. Only in-frame clones appear in the TCRdb table, and some are missing; sequencing was by immunoSEQ multiplex PCR. The sample lists more than 40,000 clones, 76% occurring once. This receptor was identified in a human donor with classical Hodgkin lymphoma. Sequenced material: peripheral blood mononuclear cells (PBMCs), taken at baseline.

The CDR3 nucleotides read TGTGCCAGCAGCTCGCACCTGTTCAGGGATCTTTACGAGCAGTACTTC. Translating gives CASSSHLFRDLYEQYF. The genes are TRBV7-2 and TRBJ2-7; TRBD1 might be the D (5 bases). Trimming took off 4 bases at V and 4 bases at J, with 20 bases between the two ends. There are 16 residues in the CDR3. Germline CDR1 reads SGHTA; CDR2 reads FQGNSA.